A selection of T cell receptor beta chains follows, all from one sample in a study of blood T cell repertoires in COVID-19. Clones were read by immunoSEQ multiplex PCR, and TCRdb kept only the in-frame ones, dropping some. The sample lists nearly 90,000 clones; around 90% were seen once. Sequencing was done on a sample of peripheral blood. All receptors come from a man older than 75 with acute or convalescent COVID-19. Each CDR3 is given with its conserved first and last residue. A D gene is named only where the DNA matches it firmly. Part of the rows lack a size; the others show once, few, many or a class for expanded clones.

>NA|TRBJ1-5|TRBV7-8|NA
TGTGCCAGCAGCTTAGAGCCCTCGGGGTGGAACAATCAGCCCCAGCATTTT
CASSLEPSGWNNQPQHF
>TRBD1|TRBJ1-5|TRBV4-3|few
TGCGCCAGCAGCCAAGAACACAGGGGAACTACTCAGCCCCAGCATTTT
CASSQEHRGTTQPQHF
>NA|TRBJ1-4|TRBV28|once
TGTGCCAGCAGTTTGCCACCTCTAAATGAAAAACTGTTTTTT
CASSLPPLNEKLFF
>TRBD2|TRBJ2-5|TRBV7-9|NA
TGTGCCAGCAGCTTAATTGTAGGAATAGCGGGAGTAGAGACCCAGTACTTC
CASSLIVGIAGVETQYF
>NA|TRBJ1-2|TRBV11-2|NA
TGTGCCAGCAGCTTAGGCCAGTACTATGGCTACACCTTC
CASSLGQYYGYTF
>TRBD1|TRBJ1-4|TRBV7-2|NA
TGTGCCAGCAGCTTAGCGACAGGGGGCTATGAAAAACTGTTTTTT
CASSLATGGYEKLFF
>NA|TRBJ2-1|TRBV5-8|NA
TGTGCCAGCAGCTTGGGGCAGGGTTCCTACAATGAGCAGTTCTTC
CASSLGQGSYNEQFF
>TRBD1|TRBJ2-6|TRBV27|once
TGTGCCAGCAGACTACAGGGGTCTGGGGCCAACGTCCTGACTTTC
CASRLQGSGANVLTF
>NA|TRBJ2-3|TRBV11-2|NA
TGTGCCATTGGGTCAGGCTTCCACACAGATACGCAGTATTTT
CAIGSGFHTDTQYF
>TRBD1|TRBJ1-6|TRBV7-2|NA
TGTGCCAGCAGCGTACAGGGGCCGAATAATTCACCCCTCCACTTT
CASSVQGPNNSPLHF
>TRBD2|TRBJ2-3|TRBV19|NA
TGTGCCAGTAGTATGGGAATACTAGCGGGAGGGCCGACAGATACGCAGTATTTT
CASSMGILAGGPTDTQYF
>NA|TRBJ2-1|TRBV7-9|few
TGTGCCAGCAGCTCCACCCCGGGGTACAATGAGCAGTTCTTC
CASSSTPGYNEQFF
>NA|TRBJ2-5|TRBV5-5|NA
TGTGCCAGCAGCTCCGGTTGGCGGGGTGAATCAGAGACCCAGTACTTC
CASSSGWRGESETQYF
>TRBD1|TRBJ1-6|TRBV19|NA
TGTGCCAGTAGACCGCCGACAGGGAACAATTCACCCCTCCACTTT
CASRPPTGNNSPLHF
>TRBD2|TRBJ2-5|TRBV29-1|NA
TGCAGCGTTACGGGGGGGGGACAAGAGACCCAGTACTTC
CSVTGGGQETQYF
>NA|TRBJ2-2|TRBV5-5|NA
TGTGCCAGCAGCTTGGTAGGCGGGGCGGGCACCGGGGAGCTGTTTTTT
CASSLVGGAGTGELFF
>NA|TRBJ2-1|TRBV21-1|NA
TGTGCCAGCAGCGCAAGGGTTCCTGAGCGGCGCAATGAGCAGTTCTTC
CASSARVPERRNEQFF
>NA|TRBJ1-3|TRBV12-5|NA
TGTGCTAGTCGGGGAGACTCTGGAAACACCATATATTTT
CASRGDSGNTIYF
>TRBD2|TRBJ2-1|TRBV27|NA
TGTGCCAGCAGTTTAATTCCCGGGGGGAGCTCGGGTTACAATGAGCAGTTCTTC
CASSLIPGGSSGYNEQFF
>NA|TRBJ1-2|TRBV9|NA
TGTGCCAGCAGCCCACAGGACATGAACTATGGCTACACCTTC
CASSPQDMNYGYTF
>NA|TRBJ1-3|TRBV6-6|NA
TGTGCCAGCAGACTCGGAAACACCATATATTTT
CASRLGNTIYF
>NA|TRBJ2-7|TRBV27|NA
TGTGCCAGCAGCCGCCAGCGTCCCCCTTCCTACGAGCAGTACTTC
CASSRQRPPSYEQYF
>NA|TRBJ2-7|TRBV7-5|NA
TGTGCCAGAAGCTTAGGCCCCCACAGGAACCTCTACGAGCAGTACTTC
CARSLGPHRNLYEQYF
>TRBD1|TRBJ1-3|TRBV7-2|NA
TGTGCCAGCAGCCTGACAGGGGTGGGAAACACCATATATTTT
CASSLTGVGNTIYF
>TRBD1|TRBJ2-5|TRBV10-2|NA
TGCGCCAGCAGGCAGGGGGTTGAGACCCAGTACTTC
CASRQGVETQYF
>TRBD2|TRBJ2-5|TRBV6-6|NA
TGTGCCAGCAGTTGGGGAGGGCGGGGACAAGAGACCCAGTACTTC
CASSWGGRGQETQYF
>TRBD2|TRBJ2-3|TRBV3-1/TRBV3-2|NA
TGTGCCAGCAGCCAGCGGGGGGGCCGAACAGATACGCAGTATTTT
CASSQRGGRTDTQYF
>NA|TRBJ2-7|TRBV5-6|NA
TGTGCCAGCAGTTTAGGGGCAGGGTCAAGCTCCTACGAGCAGTACTTC
CASSLGAGSSSYEQYF
>NA|TRBJ1-2|TRBV5-1|NA
TGCGCCAGCAGCTTGGAAGGGAGTAGGTATGGCTACACCTTC
CASSLEGSRYGYTF
>TRBD1|TRBJ1-6|TRBV18|few
TGTGCCAGCTCAGGGGCGACAGGGAGGAATTCACCCCTCCACTTT
CASSGATGRNSPLHF
>NA|TRBJ2-1|TRBV5-1|NA
TGCGCCAGCAGCGGAGACCCCGGCTCCTACAATGAGCAGTTCTTC
CASSGDPGSYNEQFF
>NA|TRBJ1-5|TRBV9|NA
TGTGCCAGCAGCGTAGGACAGGCCAGCAATCAGCCCCAGCATTTT
CASSVGQASNQPQHF
>TRBD1|TRBJ1-5|TRBV2|NA
TGTGCCAGCAGCCAGGGGACACCCAGGGGGAATCAGCCCCAGCATTTT
CASSQGTPRGNQPQHF
>TRBD1|TRBJ2-5|TRBV9|NA
TGTGCCAGCAGCGTAGGGACAGGGAATGGTCGAGAGACCCAGTACTTC
CASSVGTGNGRETQYF
>NA|TRBJ1-5|TRBV19|NA
TGTGCCACCTCACGGGGGGTTCAGCCCCAGCATTTT
CATSRGVQPQHF
>TRBD1|TRBJ1-2|TRBV4-2|NA
TGTGCCAGCAGGAAAACAGGGGACTATGGCTACACCTTC
CASRKTGDYGYTF
>NA|TRBJ2-2|TRBV7-2|NA
TGTGCCAGCAGCCAGTCCGGGTCCATCCCCGGGGAGCTGTTTTTT
CASSQSGSIPGELFF
>TRBD1|TRBJ1-3|TRBV5-1|NA
TGCGCCAGCAGCGGGTTGACAGGGGGCGCATCCACCATATATTTT
CASSGLTGGASTIYF
>TRBD1|TRBJ2-5|TRBV10-3|NA
TGTGCCATCAGTGCCGGGACAGGGGGCCTAGAGACCCAGTACTTC
CAISAGTGGLETQYF
>TRBD2|TRBJ2-3|TRBV5-1|NA
TGCGCCAGCAGCTTGGTTACTAGCGGGGGAAATACGCAGTATTTT
CASSLVTSGGNTQYF
>TRBD1|TRBJ2-2|TRBV5-1|NA
TGCGCCAGCAGCCCCGGGACAGGGGGTACCGGGGAGCTGTTTTTT
CASSPGTGGTGELFF
>NA|TRBJ1-5|TRBV19|NA
TGTGCCAGTAGCCCGGGACAACGAAGTCAGCCCCAGCATTTT
CASSPGQRSQPQHF
>NA|TRBJ1-1|TRBV30|NA
TGTGCCTGGAGTCGGTGGGGCGGCACTGAAGCTTTCTTT
CAWSRWGGTEAFF
>TRBD1|TRBJ2-1|TRBV7-2|NA
TGTGCCAGCAGCACGGGGACAGGGCGAAACAATGAGCAGTTCTTC
CASSTGTGRNNEQFF
>NA|TRBJ2-1|TRBV6-5|once
TGTGCCAGCTCCCGGAATGAGCAGTTCTTC
CASSRNEQFF
>NA|TRBJ1-4|TRBV5-1|NA
TGCGCCAGCAGCTCCGGGACAAGGCCCAGGAATGAAAAACTGTTTTTT
CASSSGTRPRNEKLFF
>NA|TRBJ2-5|TRBV5-1|NA
TGCGCCAGCAGCGTAGCTCCCGGGACACCTCAAGAGACCCAGTACTTC
CASSVAPGTPQETQYF
>TRBD1|TRBJ1-1|TRBV9|once
TGTGCCAGCAGCCGACAGGGGATGAACACTGAAGCTTTCTTT
CASSRQGMNTEAFF
>NA|TRBJ1-2|TRBV11-2|NA
TGTGCCAGCAGCCATAATAACTCTCGAATGCTCCCTCTATATGGCTACACCTTC
CASSHNNSRMLPLYGYTF
>TRBD2|TRBJ2-7|TRBV10-3|NA
TGTGCCATCAGTGACCGTACTAGCGGGAGCGGTAAGATTTACGAGCAGTACTTC
CAISDRTSGSGKIYEQYF
>NA|TRBJ2-1|TRBV7-2|NA
TGTGCCAGCAGCTTAGCTAGGGCAGGGATCTACAATGAGCAGTTCTTC
CASSLARAGIYNEQFF
>TRBD1|TRBJ1-1|TRBV5-1|once
TGCGCCAGCAGCGTGGACAGGGGATGGGGCACTGAAGCTTTCTTT
CASSVDRGWGTEAFF
>NA|TRBJ1-6|TRBV25-1|few
TGTGCCAGCAGTTGGAGCAATTCACCCCTCCACTTT
CASSWSNSPLHF
>TRBD1|TRBJ1-1|TRBV25-1|few
TGTGCCAGCAGTGAACCCGACAGGGGAAGAACGGGTAGGACTGAAGCTTTCTTT
CASSEPDRGRTGRTEAFF
>NA|TRBJ1-1|TRBV11-2|NA
TGTGCCAGCAGCTTAAAGGGGCCTCCCGGGGGCACTGAAGCTTTCTTT
CASSLKGPPGGTEAFF